Following are 20 T cell receptor beta chains from one sample sequenced in a study of shared clonotypes between healthy human individuals. Profiling relied on immunoSEQ multiplex PCR, and the TCRdb table lists in-frame clones only, not all of them. Seen here are some 2,500,000 clones, 85% to 95% observed once, and the top ten hold more than 0.35%. Sequencing was carried out using naive CD4+ T cells from PBMCs. Subset here: CD45RA+ positively selected. These receptors were collected from a man between 18 and 29 years old in good health. Some clones in this sample may be carry-over from other donors' samples.

This clone was seen only once. V usage is TRBV15 and J usage is TRBJ1-5; TRBD1 agrees at 9 bases. CDR3 size: 15 residues. CDR1 and CDR2 from the germline V gene are LNHNV and YYDKDF (reference sequence). After removal of 5 bases from V and 4 bases from J, the junction contained 6 bases not matched to a gene. This CDR3 reads CATSEGTGRNQPQHF. In DNA, the CDR3 is TGTGCCACCAGCGAGGGGACAGGGAGAAATCAGCCCCAGCATTTT.

This sequence joins TRBV5-8 and TRBJ2-2; D uncertain. The V gene lost 0 bases and the J gene lost 7 bases, with 19 bases spanning the gap. CDR3 length equals 17 residues. Germline V CDR1 and CDR2: SGHTS, YDEGEE. CDR3 coding DNA: TGTGCCAGCAGCTTGGTTTGGGGTACGAAGGATAGCGGGGAGCTGTTTTTT. Its translation is CASSLVWGTKDSGELFF.

V gene TRBV12-5 combines with J gene TRBJ2-2, with D tentatively TRBD1 (6 bases). The V and J ends lost 5 bases and 9 bases respectively, with 10 bases between them. CDR1 and CDR2 from the germline V gene are LGHNT and FRNRAP. CDR3 length: 12 residues. In DNA form, the CDR3 reads TGTGCTAGTGGTGAAGGACAGAGGGAGCTGTTTTTT. Protein: CASGEGQRELFF.

This clone was seen once. The genes are TRBV28 and TRBJ1-5; a possible D gene is TRBD1 (6 bases). CDR3 length equals 18 residues. The V end was cut by 10 bases, the J end by 10 bases, with 35 bases between. Germline values: CDR1 MDHEN, CDR2 SYDVKM. The DNA for the CDR3 is TGTGCCACCTCCCGTTGGGGCAGGGGAGCCACCCCCAGTGATCCCCAGCATTTT. It yields the protein CATSRWGRGATPSDPQHF.

The chain links TRBV7-9 to TRBJ2-7; D not resolved. This CDR3 comprises 13 residues. The V gene lost 5 bases and the J gene lost 6 bases, with 14 bases spanning the gap. Germline loops: CDR1 SEHNR, CDR2 FQNEAQ (reference sequence). The CDR3: CASSLPDSGEQYF. The CDR3 coding sequence is TGTGCCAGCAGCCTTCCCGATTCGGGCGAGCAGTACTTC.

The count of this clone is one. CDR3 residues: CASSLRSQETQYF. CDR3 in DNA: TGTGCCAGCAGCTTAAGGAGCCAAGAGACCCAGTACTTC. The J gene is TRBJ2-5, the V gene TRBV7-2; D is unresolved. V lost 2 bases and J lost 1, with 5 bases in between. CDR1 and CDR2 (germline): SGHTA, FQGNSA. The CDR3 totals 13 residues.

This clone was detected only a few times. The rearrangement links TRBV6-1 to TRBJ2-2, with D possibly TRBD2 on 6 matching bases. The CDR3 sequence is 16 residues long. Trimming took off 2 bases at V and 5 bases at J, with 15 bases between the two ends. Per germline, CDR1 MNHNS and CDR2 SASEGT. CDR3 bases: TGTGCCAGCAGTGAACAGTTGGCGGGATTGACCGGGGAGCTGTTTTTT. Amino acid sequence: CASSEQLAGLTGELFF.

V usage is TRBV19 and J usage is TRBJ2-1; tentatively, D is TRBD2 (6 bases). Germline CDR1 is LNHDA and CDR2 is SQIVND (reference sequence). V lost 8 bases, J lost 0 bases, and 17 bases lay in between. This CDR3 contains 16 residues. The CDR3 reads CASSTSGQSSYNEQFF. In DNA form, the CDR3 reads TGTGCCAGTTCAACCAGCGGGCAAAGCTCCTACAATGAGCAGTTCTTC.

The V and J genes are TRBV5-5 and TRBJ1-1; possibly TRBD1 for D (6 bases). From germline, CDR1 is SGHKS and CDR2 YYEKEE (reference sequence). The CDR3 length is 14 residues. Between the trimmed V and J ends, which lost 0 bases and 7 bases, there was a span of 13 bases. The CDR3 bases are TGTGCCAGCAGCTTGGGGGGATGGGACATTGAAGCTTTCTTT. Residues: CASSLGGWDIEAFF.

The rearrangement joins TRBV18 to TRBJ2-7, with a tentative D call TRBD2 (6 bases). CDR3 length: 14 amino acids. Looked up from germline, CDR1 is KGHSH and CDR2 is LQKENI. V lost 6 bases and J 4 bases, leaving 16 bases between the germline ends. The CDR3 protein is CASSAPGGEYEQYF. The CDR3 DNA reads as TGTGCCAGCTCTGCCCCGGGCGGGGAGTACGAGCAGTACTTC.

As to this clone: Other DNA sequences in this specimen translate into the identical CDR3. J is TRBJ2-2 and V is TRBV12-5; D ambiguous. CDR1 and CDR2 (germline): LGHNT, FRNRAP. This CDR3 is 14 amino acids long. Trimming removed 1 base at V and 2 bases at J, with 5 bases between. In DNA form, the CDR3 reads TGTGCTAGTGGTTTGGCCCCCAACACCGGGGAGCTGTTTTTT. This codes for CASGLAPNTGELFF.

This chain links TRBV7-9 with TRBJ2-7; D gene unclear. This CDR3 region has 16 residues. Trimming cost V 6 bases and J 0 bases, with 18 bases left between them. Germline CDR1 and CDR2: SEHNR and FQNEAQ (reference sequence). The CDR3 region is CASSLLTSFTSYEQYF. Here the CDR3 DNA reads TGTGCCAGCAGTTTGTTGACGTCTTTCACCTCCTACGAGCAGTACTTC.

V gene TRBV18 combines with J gene TRBJ1-1, with D hard to call. This CDR3 has 13 residues. CDR1 KGHSH and CDR2 LQKENI come from the germline V gene. V shed 6 bases and J shed 1 base, with 9 bases lying between them. CDR3 amino acids: CASSGQTNTEAFF. DNA for the CDR3: TGTGCCAGCTCTGGCCAGACGAACACTGAAGCTTTCTTT. Looking up the rest from reference TRBV18 and TRBJ1-1 gives the full variable domain: NAGVMQNPRHLVRRRGQEARLRCSPMKGHSHVYWYRQLPEEGLKFMVYLQKENIIDESGMPKERFSAEFPKEGPSILRIQQVVRGDSAAYFCASSGQTNTEAFFGQGTRLTVV.

The chain has TRBV30 and TRBJ2-7; no definite D call. Trimming removed 8 bases at V and 4 bases at J, with 21 bases between. The CDR3 runs 14 residues. Germline V gene data show CDR1 as GTSNPN and CDR2 as SVGIG (reference sequence). The chain's CDR3 is CARLVPRLDYEQYF. In nucleotides, the CDR3 is TGTGCCCGCCTTGTCCCCAGACTTGATTACGAGCAGTACTTC.

To note about this clone: It is unclear where the CDR3 begins or ends on the DNA, so no DNA is shown, and the CDR3 is as TCRdb lists it. The rearrangement links TRBV7-6 to TRBJ1-3; TRBD1 is taken as the D call from the table, unchecked against the DNA. The CDR3 adds up to 18 amino acids, both ends counted. Per germline, CDR1 SGHVS and CDR2 FNYEAQ. The CDR3 protein is CASSLSVRARGSRNTIYF.

For the CDR3, the DNA is TGTGCCAGCAGCTTAAGATTGACAGGGTGGTCCTACGAGCAGTACTTC. Amino acids: CASSLRLTGWSYEQYF. This rearrangement joins TRBV7-2 to TRBJ2-7; 7 bases agree with TRBD1. Germline CDR1 SGHTA, CDR2 FQGNSA. The V segment lost 2 bases and the J segment 1 base; nucleotides outside the gene matches: 8. The CDR3 runs 16 residues.

This chain links TRBV19 with TRBJ2-1; 10 nucleotides agree with TRBD2. The CDR3 spans 15 residues. V gave up 5 bases and J gave up 6 bases; unmatched junction bases: 7. From germline, CDR1 is LNHDA and CDR2 SQIVND (reference sequence). CDR3 nucleotides: TGTGCCAGTAGTGGCCTAGCGGGAGTCTTCAATGAGCAGTTCTTC. Its translation: CASSGLAGVFNEQFF.

This clone has just one count. Other DNA sequences from this sample encode an identical CDR3 as well. This chain links TRBV5-4 with TRBJ2-1; no clear D. Germline CDR1 and CDR2: SGHNT and YYREEE (reference sequence). This CDR3 has 16 amino acids. V lost 0 bases and J 0 bases, leaving 10 bases between the germline ends. CDR3 DNA: TGTGCCAGCAGCTTGGGGGGAAGGAGCTCCTACAATGAGCAGTTCTTC. Its translation: CASSLGGRSSYNEQFF.

The V call is TRBV6-5, the J call TRBJ1-5; TRBD1 agrees at 7 bases. This CDR3 is built from 15 residues. V lost 6 bases, J lost 5 bases, and 10 bases stayed unmatched. CDR1 and CDR2 (germline): MNHEY, SVGAGI. Here the CDR3 reads CASRGTGAVDQPQHF. CDR3 coding DNA: TGTGCCAGCAGAGGAACAGGGGCGGTCGATCAGCCCCAGCATTTT.

The chain employs TRBV28 and TRBJ2-3, with a possible D match to TRBD1 (5 bases). CDR3 length equals 14 residues. The V gene's germline CDR1 is MDHEN and CDR2 SYDVKM. V dropped 6 bases and J dropped 2 bases, with 12 bases sitting between them. CDR3 nucleotide sequence: TGTGCCAGCAGCCCCAGGGCCTACACAGATACGCAGTATTTT. Translation: CASSPRAYTDTQYF.